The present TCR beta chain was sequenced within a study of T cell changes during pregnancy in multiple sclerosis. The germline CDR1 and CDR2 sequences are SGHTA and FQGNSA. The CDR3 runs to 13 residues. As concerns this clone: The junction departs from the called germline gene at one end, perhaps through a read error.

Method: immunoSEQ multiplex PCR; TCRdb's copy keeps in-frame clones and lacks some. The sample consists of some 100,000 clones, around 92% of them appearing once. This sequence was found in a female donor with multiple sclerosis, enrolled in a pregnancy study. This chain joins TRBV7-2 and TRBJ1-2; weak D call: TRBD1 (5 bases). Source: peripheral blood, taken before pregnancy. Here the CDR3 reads CASSLRGPGWGGF. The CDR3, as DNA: TGTGCCAGCAGCTTACGTGGTCCGGGTTGGGGGGGATTC.